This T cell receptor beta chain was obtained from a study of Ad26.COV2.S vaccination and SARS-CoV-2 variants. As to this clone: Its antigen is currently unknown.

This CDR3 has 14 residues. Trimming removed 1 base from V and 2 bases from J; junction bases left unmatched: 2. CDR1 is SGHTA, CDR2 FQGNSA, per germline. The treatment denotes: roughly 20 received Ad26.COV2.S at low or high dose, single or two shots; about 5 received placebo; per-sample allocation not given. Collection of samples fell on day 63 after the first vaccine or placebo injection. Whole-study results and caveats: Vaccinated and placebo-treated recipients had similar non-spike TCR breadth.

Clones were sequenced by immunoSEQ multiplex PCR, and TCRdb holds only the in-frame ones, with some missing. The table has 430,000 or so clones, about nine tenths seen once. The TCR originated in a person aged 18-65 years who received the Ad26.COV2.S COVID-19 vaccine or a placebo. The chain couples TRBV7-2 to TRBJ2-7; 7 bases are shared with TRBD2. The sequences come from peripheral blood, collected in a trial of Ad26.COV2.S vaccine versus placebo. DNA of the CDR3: TGTGCCAGCAGCTTAGGGACTAGAGCCTACGAGCAGTACTTC. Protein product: CASSLGTRAYEQYF.